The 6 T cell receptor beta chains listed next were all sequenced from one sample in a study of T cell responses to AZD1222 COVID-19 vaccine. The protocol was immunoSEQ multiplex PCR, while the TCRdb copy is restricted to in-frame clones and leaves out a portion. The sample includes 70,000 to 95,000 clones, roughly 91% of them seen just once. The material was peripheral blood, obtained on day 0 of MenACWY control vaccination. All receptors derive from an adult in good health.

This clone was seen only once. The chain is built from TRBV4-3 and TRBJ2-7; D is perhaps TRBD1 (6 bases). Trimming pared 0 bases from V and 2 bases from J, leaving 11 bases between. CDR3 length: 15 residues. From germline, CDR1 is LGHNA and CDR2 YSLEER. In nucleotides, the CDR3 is TGCGCCAGCAGCCAAGAAGGGGGATTTACCTACGAGCAGTACTTC. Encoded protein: CASSQEGGFTYEQYF.

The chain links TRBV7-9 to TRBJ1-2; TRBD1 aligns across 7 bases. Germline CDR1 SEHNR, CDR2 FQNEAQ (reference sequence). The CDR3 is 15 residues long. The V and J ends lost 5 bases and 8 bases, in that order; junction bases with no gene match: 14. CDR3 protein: CASSTGTAPLLGYTF. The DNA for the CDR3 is TGTGCCAGCAGCACGGGGACAGCCCCATTATTAGGCTACACCTTC.

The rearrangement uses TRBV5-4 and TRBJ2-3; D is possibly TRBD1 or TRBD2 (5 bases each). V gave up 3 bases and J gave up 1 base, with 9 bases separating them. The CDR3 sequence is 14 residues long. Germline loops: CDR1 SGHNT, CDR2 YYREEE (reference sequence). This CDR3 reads CASSYGAGTDTQYF. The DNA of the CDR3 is TGTGCCAGCAGCTACGGGGCGGGCACAGATACGCAGTATTTT.

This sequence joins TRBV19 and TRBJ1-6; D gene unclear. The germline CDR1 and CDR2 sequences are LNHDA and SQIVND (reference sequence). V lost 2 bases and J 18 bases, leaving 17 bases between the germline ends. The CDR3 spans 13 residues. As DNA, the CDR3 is TGTGCCAGTAGTATACCCCAGGATTCACCCTCCCACTTT. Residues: CASSIPQDSPSHF.

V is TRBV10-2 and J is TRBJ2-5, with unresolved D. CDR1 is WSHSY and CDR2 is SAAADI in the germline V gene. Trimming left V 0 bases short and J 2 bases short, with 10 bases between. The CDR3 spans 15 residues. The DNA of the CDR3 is TGCGCCAGCAGTGAGTCGCATGGCAGACAAGAGACCCAGTACTTC. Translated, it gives CASSESHGRQETQYF.

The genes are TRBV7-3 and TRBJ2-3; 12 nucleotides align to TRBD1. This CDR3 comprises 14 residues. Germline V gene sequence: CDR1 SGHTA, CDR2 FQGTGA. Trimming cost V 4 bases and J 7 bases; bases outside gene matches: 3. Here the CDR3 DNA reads TGTGCCAGCAGCTCGGGACAGGGGGCAAATACGCAGTATTTT. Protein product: CASSSGQGANTQYF.